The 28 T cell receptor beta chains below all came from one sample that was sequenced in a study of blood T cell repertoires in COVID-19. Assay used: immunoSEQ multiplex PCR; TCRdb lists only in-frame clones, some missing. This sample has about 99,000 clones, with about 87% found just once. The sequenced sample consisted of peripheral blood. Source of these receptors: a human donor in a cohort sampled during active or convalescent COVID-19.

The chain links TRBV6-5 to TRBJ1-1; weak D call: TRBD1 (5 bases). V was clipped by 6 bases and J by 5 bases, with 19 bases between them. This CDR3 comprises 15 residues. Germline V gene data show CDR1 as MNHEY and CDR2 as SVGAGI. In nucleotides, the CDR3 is TGTGCCAGCAGCGGGGGTGGAGGGATGGGGACTGAAGCTTTCTTT. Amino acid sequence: CASSGGGGMGTEAFF.

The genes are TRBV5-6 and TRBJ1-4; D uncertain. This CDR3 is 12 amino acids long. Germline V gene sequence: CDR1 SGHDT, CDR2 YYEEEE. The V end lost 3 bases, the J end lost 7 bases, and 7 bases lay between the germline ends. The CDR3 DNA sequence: TGTGCCAGCAGCTCGGGGTCTGAAAAACTGTTTTTT. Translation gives CASSSGSEKLFF.

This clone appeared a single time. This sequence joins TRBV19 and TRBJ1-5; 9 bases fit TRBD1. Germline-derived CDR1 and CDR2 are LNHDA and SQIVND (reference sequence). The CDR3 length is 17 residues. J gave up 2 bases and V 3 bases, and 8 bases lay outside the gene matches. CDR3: CASSMFRGQGGNQPQHF. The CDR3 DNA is TGTGCCAGTAGTATGTTTAGGGGACAGGGTGGCAATCAGCCCCAGCATTTT.

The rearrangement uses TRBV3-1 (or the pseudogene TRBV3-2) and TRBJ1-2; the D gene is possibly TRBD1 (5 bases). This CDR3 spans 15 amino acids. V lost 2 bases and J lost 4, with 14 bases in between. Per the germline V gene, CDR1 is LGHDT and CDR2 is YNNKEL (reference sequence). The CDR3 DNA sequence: TGTGCCAGCAGCCAATGGAACAGGCGACCCTATGGCTACACCTTC. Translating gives CASSQWNRRPYGYTF.

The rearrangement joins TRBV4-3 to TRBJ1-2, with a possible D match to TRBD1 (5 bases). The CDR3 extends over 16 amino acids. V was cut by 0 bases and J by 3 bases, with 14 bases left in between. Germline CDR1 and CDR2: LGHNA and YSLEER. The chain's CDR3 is CASSQDWRGRDYGYTF. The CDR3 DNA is TGCGCCAGCAGCCAAGATTGGAGGGGACGTGACTATGGCTACACCTTC.

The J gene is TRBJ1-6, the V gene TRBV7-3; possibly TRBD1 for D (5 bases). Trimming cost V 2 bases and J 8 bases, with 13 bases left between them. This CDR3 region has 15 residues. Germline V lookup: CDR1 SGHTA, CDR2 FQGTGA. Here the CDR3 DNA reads TGTGCCAGCAGCTTAGGGGGGGACGGTCATTCACCCCTCCACTTT. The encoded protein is CASSLGGDGHSPLHF. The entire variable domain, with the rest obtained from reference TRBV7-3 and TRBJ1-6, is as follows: GAGVSQTPSNKVTEKGKYVELRCDPISGHTALYWYRQSLGQGPEFLIYFQGTGAADDSGLPNDRFFAVRPEGSVSTLKIQRTERGDSAVYLCASSLGGDGHSPLHFGNGTRLTVT.

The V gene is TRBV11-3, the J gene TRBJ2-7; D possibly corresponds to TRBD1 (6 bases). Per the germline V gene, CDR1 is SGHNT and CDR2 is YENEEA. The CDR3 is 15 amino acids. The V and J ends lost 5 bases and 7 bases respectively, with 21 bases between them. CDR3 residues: CASSQRDRPSGEQYF. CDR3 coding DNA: TGTGCCAGCAGCCAAAGAGACAGGCCCTCTGGGGAGCAGTACTTC.

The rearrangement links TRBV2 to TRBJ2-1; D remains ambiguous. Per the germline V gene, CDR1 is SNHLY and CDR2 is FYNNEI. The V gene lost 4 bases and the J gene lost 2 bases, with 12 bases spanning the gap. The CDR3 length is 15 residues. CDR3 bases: TGTGCCAGCAGTGGGGCCTTCCCGACCTACAATGAGCAGTTCTTC. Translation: CASSGAFPTYNEQFF.

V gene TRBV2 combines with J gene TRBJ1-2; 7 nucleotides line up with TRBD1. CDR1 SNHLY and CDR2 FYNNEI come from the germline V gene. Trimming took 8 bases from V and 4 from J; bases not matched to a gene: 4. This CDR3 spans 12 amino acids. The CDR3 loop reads CASYPGGYGYTF. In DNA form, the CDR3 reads TGTGCCAGCTACCCAGGGGGCTATGGCTACACCTTC.

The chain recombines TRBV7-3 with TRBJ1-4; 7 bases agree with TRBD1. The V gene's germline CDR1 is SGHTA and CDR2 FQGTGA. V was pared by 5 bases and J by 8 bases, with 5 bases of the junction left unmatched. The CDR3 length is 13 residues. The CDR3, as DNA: TGTGCCAGCAGCAAATCAGGGGGAGAAAAACTGTTTTTT. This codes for CASSKSGGEKLFF.

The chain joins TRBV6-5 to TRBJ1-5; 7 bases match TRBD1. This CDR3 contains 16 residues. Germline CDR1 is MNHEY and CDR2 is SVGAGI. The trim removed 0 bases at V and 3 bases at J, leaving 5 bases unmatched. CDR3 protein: CASSYSGRGNNQPQHF. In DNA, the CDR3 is TGTGCCAGCAGTTACTCGGGCAGGGGGAACAATCAGCCCCAGCATTTT.

CDR3 DNA sequence: TGCGCCAGCAGCTTGGGGTCTAGCGGCACCGGGGAGCTGTTTTTT. This translates into CASSLGSSGTGELFF. The chain recombines TRBV5-1 with TRBJ2-2; 7 bases match TRBD2. J was trimmed by 4 bases and V by 0 bases; bases with no gene match: 3. The CDR3 sequence is 15 residues long. Germline V gene sequence: CDR1 SGHRS, CDR2 YFSETQ.

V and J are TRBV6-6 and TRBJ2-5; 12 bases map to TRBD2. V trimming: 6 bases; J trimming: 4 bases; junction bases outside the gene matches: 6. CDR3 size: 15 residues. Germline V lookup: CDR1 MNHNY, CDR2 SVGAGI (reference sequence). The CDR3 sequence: CASSRLAGVGETQYF. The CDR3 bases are TGTGCCAGCAGCAGACTAGCGGGGGTTGGAGAGACCCAGTACTTC.

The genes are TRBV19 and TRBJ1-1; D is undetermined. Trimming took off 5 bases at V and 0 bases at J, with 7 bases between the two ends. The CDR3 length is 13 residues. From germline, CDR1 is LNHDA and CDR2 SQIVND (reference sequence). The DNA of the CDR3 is TGTGCCAGTAGTGAGGGAATGAACACTGAAGCTTTCTTT. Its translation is CASSEGMNTEAFF.

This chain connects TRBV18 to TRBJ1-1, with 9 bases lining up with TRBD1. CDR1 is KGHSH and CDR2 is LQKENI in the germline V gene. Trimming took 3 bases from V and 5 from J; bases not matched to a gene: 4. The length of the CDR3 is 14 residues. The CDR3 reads CASSPTGGRTEAFF. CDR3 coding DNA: TGTGCCAGCTCACCGACAGGGGGTAGGACTGAAGCTTTCTTT. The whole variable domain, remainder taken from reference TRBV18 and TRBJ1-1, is NAGVMQNPRHLVRRRGQEARLRCSPMKGHSHVYWYRQLPEEGLKFMVYLQKENIIDESGMPKERFSAEFPKEGPSILRIQQVVRGDSAAYFCASSPTGGRTEAFFGQGTRLTVV.

The CDR3 loop is CASSRGAGQNQPQHF. The CDR3 nucleotides are TGTGCCAGTAGCCGCGGGGCAGGTCAAAATCAGCCCCAGCATTTT. V and J are TRBV19 and TRBJ1-5, with D perhaps matching TRBD1 (5 bases). The CDR3 consists of 15 residues. CDR1 and CDR2 from the germline V gene are LNHDA and SQIVND (reference sequence). V lost 6 bases, J lost 4 bases, and 16 bases lay in between.

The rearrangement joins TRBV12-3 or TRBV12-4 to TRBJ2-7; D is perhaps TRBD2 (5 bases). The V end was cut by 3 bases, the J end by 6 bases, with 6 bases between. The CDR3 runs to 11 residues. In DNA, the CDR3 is TGTGCCAGCAGTTTTGGAGGCGAGCAGTACTTC. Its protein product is CASSFGGEQYF.

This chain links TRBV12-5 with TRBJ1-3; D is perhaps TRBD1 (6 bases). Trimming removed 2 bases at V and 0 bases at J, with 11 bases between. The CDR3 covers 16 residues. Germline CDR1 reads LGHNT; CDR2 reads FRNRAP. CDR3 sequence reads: CASGLKTGPSGNTIYF. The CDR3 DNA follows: TGTGCTAGTGGTTTGAAGACAGGTCCCTCTGGAAACACCATATATTTT.

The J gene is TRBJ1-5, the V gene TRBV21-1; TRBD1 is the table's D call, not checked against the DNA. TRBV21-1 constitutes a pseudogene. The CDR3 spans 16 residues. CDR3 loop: CASSRRGQDRAQPQHF. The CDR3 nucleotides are TGTGCCAGCAGCAGAAGGGGTCAGGACAGGGCCCAGCCCCAGCATTTT.

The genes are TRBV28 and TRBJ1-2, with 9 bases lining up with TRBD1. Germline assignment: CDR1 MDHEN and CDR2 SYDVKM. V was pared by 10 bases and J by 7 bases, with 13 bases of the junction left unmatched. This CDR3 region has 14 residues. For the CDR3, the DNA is TGTGCCATATACCACAGGGGGCGCGTCGGTGGCTACACCTTC. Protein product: CAIYHRGRVGGYTF.

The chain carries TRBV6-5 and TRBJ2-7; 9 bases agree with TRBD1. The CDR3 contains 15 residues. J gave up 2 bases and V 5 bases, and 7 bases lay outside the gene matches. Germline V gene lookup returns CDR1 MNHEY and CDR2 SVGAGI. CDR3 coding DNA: TGTGCCAGCAGTACCTCGGACAGGGGCCCCTACGAGCAGTACTTC. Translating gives CASSTSDRGPYEQYF.

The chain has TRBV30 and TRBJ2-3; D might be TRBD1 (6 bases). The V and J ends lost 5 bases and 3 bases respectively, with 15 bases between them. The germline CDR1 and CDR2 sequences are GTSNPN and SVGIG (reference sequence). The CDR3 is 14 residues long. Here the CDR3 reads CAWGNRVGTDTQYF. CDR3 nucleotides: TGTGCCTGGGGCAACAGGGTCGGGACAGATACGCAGTATTTT.

CDR3 nucleotides: TGTGCCAGCAGTTGGACCAGGGTTCAGCCCCAGCATTTT. Its translation: CASSWTRVQPQHF. V and J are TRBV28 and TRBJ1-5; D is perhaps TRBD1 (5 bases). V was shortened by 4 bases and J by 6 bases, with 10 bases between the two germline ends. CDR3 size: 13 residues. Germline V gene sequence: CDR1 MDHEN, CDR2 SYDVKM.

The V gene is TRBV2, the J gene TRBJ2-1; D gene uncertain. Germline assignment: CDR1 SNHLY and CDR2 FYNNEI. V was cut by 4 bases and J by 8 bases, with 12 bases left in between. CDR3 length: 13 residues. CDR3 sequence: CASSAANRDEQFF. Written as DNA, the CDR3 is TGTGCCAGCAGTGCAGCCAACCGGGATGAGCAGTTCTTC. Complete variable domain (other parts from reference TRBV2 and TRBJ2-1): EPEVTQTPSHQVTQMGQEVILRCVPISNHLYFYWYRQILGQKVEFLVSFYNNEISEKSEIFDDQFSVERPDGSNFTLKIRSTKLEDSAMYFCASSAANRDEQFFGPGTRLTVL.

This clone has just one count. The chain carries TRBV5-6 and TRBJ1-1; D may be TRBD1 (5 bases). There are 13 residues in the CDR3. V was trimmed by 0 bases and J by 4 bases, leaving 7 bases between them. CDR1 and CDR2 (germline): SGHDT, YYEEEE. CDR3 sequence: CASSLGGGTEAFF. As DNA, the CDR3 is TGTGCCAGCAGCTTGGGGGGCGGCACTGAAGCTTTCTTT.

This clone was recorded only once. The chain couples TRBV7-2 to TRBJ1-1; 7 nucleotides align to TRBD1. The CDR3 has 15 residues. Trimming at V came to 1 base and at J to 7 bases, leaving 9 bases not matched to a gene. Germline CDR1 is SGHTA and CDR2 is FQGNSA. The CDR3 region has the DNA TGTGCCAGCAGCTTAGTATCGGCAGGGGGTCTTGAAGCTTTCTTT. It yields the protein CASSLVSAGGLEAFF.

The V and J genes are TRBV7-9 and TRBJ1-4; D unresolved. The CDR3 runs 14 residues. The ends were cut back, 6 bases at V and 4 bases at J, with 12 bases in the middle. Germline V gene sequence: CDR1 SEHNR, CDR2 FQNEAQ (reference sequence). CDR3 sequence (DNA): TGTGCCAGCAGGAAGTCACAGCTTAATGAAAAACTGTTTTTT. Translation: CASRKSQLNEKLFF.

CDR3 DNA sequence: TGTGCTAGTGGTCAGAGGTCACTAGCGCACCAAGAGACCCAGTACTTC. Translated, it gives CASGQRSLAHQETQYF. The chain links TRBV12-5 to TRBJ2-5, with 7 bases lining up with TRBD2. V was clipped by 5 bases and J by 0 bases; unmatched bases: 9. The CDR3 has 16 amino acids. CDR1 and CDR2 (germline): LGHNT, FRNRAP.